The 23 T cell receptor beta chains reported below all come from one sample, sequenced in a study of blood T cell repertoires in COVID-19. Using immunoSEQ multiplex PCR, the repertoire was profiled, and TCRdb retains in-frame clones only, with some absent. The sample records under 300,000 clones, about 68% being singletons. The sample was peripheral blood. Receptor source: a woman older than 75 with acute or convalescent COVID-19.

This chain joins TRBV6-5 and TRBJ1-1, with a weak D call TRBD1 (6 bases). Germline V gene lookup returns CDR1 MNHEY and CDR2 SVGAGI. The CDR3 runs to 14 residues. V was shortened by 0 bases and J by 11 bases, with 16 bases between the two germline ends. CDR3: CASSYSRTGPRAFF. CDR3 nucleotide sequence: TGTGCCAGCAGTTACTCCCGAACAGGGCCGAGGGCTTTCTTT.

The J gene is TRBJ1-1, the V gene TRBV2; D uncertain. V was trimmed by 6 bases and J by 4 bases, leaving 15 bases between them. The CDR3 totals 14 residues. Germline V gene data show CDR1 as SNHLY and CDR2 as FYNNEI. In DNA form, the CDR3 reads TGTGCCAGCAGGGCTAATCCCCGGGGCACTGAAGCTTTCTTT. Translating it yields CASRANPRGTEAFF.

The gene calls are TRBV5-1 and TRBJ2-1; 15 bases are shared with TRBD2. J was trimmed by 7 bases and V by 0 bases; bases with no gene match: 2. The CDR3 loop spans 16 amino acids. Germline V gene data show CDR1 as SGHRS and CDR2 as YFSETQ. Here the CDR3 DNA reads TGCGCCAGCAGCTTGGCGGGACTAGCGGGAGGAAATGAGCAGTTCTTC. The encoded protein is CASSLAGLAGGNEQFF.

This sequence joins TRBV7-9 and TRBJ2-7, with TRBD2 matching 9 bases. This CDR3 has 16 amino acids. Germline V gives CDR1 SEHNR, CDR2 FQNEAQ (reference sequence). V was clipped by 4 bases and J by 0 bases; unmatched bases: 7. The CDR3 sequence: CASSSIRLAASYEQYF. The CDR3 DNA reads TGTGCCAGCAGCTCTATCAGACTAGCGGCCTCCTACGAGCAGTACTTC. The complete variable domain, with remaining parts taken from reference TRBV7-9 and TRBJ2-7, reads DTGVSQNPRHKITKRGQNVTFRCDPISEHNRLYWYRQTLGQGPEFLTYFQNEAQLEKSRLLSDRFSAERPKGSFSTLEIQRTEQGDSAMYLCASSSIRLAASYEQYFGPGTRLTVT.

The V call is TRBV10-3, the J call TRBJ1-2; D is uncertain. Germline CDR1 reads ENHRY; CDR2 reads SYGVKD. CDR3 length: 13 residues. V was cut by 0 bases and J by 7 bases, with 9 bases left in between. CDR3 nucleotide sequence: TGTGCCATCAGTGAGTCTGGGGAGGCTGGCTACACCTTC. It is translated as CAISESGEAGYTF.

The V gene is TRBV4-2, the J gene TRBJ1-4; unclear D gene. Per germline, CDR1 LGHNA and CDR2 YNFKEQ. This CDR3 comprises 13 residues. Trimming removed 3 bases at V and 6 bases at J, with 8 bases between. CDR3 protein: CASSQALYEKLFF. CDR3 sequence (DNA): TGTGCCAGCAGCCAGGCCCTTTATGAAAAACTGTTTTTT.

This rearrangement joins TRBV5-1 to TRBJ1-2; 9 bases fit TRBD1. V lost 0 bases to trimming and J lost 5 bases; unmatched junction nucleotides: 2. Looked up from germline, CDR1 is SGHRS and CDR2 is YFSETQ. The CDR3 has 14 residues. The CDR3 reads CASSLEGTGYGYTF. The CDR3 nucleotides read TGCGCCAGCAGCTTGGAAGGGACAGGGTATGGCTACACCTTC.

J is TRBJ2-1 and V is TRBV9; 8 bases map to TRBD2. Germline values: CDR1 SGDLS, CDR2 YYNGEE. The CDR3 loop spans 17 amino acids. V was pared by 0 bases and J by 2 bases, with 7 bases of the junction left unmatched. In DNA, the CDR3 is TGTGCCAGCAGCGTAGAAGCTGGCGGGAGGACCTACAATGAGCAGTTCTTC. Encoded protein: CASSVEAGGRTYNEQFF.

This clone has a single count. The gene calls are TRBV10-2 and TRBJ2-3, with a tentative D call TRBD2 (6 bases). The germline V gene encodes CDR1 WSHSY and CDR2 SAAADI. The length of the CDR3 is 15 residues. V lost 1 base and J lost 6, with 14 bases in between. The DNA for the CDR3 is TGCGCCAGCAGTGAGTGGGGCGGGATAAGGGATACGCAGTATTTT. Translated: CASSEWGGIRDTQYF.

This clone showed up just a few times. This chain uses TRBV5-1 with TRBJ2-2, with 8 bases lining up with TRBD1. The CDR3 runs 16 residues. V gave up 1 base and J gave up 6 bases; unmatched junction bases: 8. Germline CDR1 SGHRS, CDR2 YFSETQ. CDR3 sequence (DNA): TGCGCCAGCAGCTTGCCCGGCCCACAGGGGGCCGGGGAGCTGTTTTTT. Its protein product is CASSLPGPQGAGELFF.

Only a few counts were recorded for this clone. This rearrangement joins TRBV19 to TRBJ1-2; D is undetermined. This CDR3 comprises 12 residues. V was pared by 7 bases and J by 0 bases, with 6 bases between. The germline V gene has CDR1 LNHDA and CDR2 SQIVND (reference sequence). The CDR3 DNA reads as TGTGCCAGTACGCGGGCTAACTATGGCTACACCTTC. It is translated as CASTRANYGYTF.

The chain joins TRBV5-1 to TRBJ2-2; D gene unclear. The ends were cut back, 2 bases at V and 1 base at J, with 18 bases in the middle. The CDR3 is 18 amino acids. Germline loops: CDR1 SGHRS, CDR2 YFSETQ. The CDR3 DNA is TGCGCCAGCAGCTTCTCTTGGAGAGACCTATGGAACACCGGGGAGCTGTTTTTT. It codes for CASSFSWRDLWNTGELFF.

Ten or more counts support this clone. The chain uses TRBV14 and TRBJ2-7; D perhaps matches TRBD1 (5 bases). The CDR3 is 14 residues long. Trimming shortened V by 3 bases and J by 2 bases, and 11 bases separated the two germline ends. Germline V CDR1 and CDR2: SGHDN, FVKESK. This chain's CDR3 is CASSHRTRTYEQYF. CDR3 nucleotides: TGTGCCAGCAGCCACCGGACAAGAACCTACGAGCAGTACTTC.

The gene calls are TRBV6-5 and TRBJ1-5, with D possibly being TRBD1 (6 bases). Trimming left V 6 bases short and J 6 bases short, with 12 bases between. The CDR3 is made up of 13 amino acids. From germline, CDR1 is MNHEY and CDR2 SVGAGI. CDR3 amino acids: CASSYREGQPQHF. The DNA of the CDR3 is TGTGCCAGCAGCTACAGGGAGGGTCAGCCCCAGCATTTT.

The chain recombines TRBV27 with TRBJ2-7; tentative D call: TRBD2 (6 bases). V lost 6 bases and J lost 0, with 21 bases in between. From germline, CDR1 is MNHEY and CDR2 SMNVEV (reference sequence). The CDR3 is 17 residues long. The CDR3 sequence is CASRPTAVGGVSYEQYF. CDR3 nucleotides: TGTGCCAGCAGACCCACGGCGGTCGGGGGTGTCTCCTACGAGCAGTACTTC.

The CDR3 loop is CASSQVPDSSYGYTF. DNA of the CDR3: TGTGCCAGCAGCCAAGTACCCGACAGCAGCTATGGCTACACCTTC. The V call is TRBV3-1 (or the pseudogene TRBV3-2), the J call TRBJ1-2; perhaps TRBD1 as D (5 bases). Germline V gene sequence: CDR1 LGHDT, CDR2 YNNKEL (reference sequence). There are 15 residues in the CDR3. Trimming stripped 1 base from V and 4 bases from J, with 13 bases between.

CDR3 protein: CASSLGQGSTDTQYF. The CDR3 region has the DNA TGTGCCAGCAGCCTCGGACAGGGGTCCACAGATACGCAGTATTTT. This chain joins TRBV11-2 and TRBJ2-3, with 9 bases fitting TRBD1. Germline CDR1 and CDR2: SGHAT and FQNNGV. V was pared by 5 bases and J by 2 bases, with 5 bases of the junction left unmatched. This CDR3 has 15 residues.

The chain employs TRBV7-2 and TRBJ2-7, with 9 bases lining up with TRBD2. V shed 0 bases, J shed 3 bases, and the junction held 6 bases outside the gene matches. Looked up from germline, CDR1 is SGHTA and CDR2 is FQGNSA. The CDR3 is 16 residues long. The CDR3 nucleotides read TGTGCCAGCAGCTTAGCTGGTAGCGGGAGAGTCTACGAGCAGTACTTC. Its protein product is CASSLAGSGRVYEQYF.

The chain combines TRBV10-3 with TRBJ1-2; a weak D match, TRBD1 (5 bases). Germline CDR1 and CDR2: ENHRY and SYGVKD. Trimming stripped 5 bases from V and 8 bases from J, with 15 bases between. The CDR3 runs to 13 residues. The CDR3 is CAISPTGSGGYTF. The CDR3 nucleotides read TGTGCCATCAGTCCCACAGGTTCTGGGGGCTACACCTTC.

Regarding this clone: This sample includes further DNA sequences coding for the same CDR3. The CDR3 reads CASSLAGGTNTEAFF. The DNA for the CDR3 is TGCGCCAGCAGCTTGGCCGGGGGAACGAACACTGAAGCTTTCTTT. The rearrangement uses TRBV5-1 and TRBJ1-1; tentatively, D is TRBD1 (5 bases). Trimming removed 0 bases at V and 1 base at J, with 10 bases between. There are 15 residues in the CDR3. Germline-derived CDR1 and CDR2 are SGHRS and YFSETQ.

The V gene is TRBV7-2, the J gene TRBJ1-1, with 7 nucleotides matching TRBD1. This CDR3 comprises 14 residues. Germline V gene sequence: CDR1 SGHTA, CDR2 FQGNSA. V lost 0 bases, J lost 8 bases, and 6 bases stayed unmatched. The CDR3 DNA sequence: TGTGCCAGCAGCTTAGCGAAGGGGGCGGGAGAAGCTTTCTTT. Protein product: CASSLAKGAGEAFF.

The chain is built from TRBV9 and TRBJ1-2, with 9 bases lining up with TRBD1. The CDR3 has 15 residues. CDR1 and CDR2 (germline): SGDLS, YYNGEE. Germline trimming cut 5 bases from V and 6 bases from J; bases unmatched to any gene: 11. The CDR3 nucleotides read TGTGCCAGCAGTTCCCCCACAGGGGGCAGGGATGGCTACACCTTC. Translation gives CASSSPTGGRDGYTF.

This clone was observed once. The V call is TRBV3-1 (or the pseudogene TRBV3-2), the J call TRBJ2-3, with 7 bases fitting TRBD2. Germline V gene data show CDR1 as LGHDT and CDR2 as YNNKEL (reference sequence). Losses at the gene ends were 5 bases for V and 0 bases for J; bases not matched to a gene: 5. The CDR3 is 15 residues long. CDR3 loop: CASSFGTKSTDTQYF. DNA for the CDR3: TGTGCCAGCAGCTTCGGGACTAAGAGCACAGATACGCAGTATTTT.